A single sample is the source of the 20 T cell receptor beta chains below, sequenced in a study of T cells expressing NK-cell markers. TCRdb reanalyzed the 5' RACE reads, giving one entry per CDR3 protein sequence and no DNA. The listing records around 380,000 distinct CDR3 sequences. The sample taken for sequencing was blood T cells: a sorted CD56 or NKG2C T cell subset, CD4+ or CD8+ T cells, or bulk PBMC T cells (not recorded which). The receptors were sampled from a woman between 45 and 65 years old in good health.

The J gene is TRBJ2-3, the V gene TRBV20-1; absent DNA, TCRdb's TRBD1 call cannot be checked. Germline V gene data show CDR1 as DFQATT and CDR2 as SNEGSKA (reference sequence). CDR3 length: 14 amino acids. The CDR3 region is CSAGSPTPPDTQYF.

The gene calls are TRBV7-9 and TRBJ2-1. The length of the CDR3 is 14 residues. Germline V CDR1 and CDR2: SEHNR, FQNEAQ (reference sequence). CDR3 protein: CASSLGRNGDEQFF.

The CDR3 is CASSPLSGSRSYNEQFF. The V and J genes are TRBV4-1 and TRBJ2-1; TCRdb's D call, TRBD2, is unchecked because there is no DNA. Germline V gene data show CDR1 as MGHRA and CDR2 as YSYEKL. The CDR3 length is 17 residues.

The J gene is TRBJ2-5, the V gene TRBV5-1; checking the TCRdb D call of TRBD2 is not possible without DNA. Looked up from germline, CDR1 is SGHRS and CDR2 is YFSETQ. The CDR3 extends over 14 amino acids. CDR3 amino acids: CASSPGLQWETQYF.

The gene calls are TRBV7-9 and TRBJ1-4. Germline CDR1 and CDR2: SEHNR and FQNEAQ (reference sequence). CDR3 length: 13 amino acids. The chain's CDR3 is CASTSLPQEGLFF.

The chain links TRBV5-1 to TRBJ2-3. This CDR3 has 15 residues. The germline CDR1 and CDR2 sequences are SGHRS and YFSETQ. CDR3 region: CASSPVSVGTDTQYF.

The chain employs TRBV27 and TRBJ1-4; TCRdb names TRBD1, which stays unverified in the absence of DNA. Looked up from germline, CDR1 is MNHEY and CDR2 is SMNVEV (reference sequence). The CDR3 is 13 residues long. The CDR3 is CASRRGRREKLFF.

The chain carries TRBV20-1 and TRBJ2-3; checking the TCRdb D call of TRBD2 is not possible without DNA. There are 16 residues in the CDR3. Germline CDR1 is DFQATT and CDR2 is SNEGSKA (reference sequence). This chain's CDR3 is CSARDLAGSHTDTQYF.

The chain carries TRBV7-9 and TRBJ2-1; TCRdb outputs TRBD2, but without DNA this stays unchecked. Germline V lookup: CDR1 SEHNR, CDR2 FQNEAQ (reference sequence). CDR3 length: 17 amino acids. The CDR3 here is CASSPRLAFRRYREQFF.

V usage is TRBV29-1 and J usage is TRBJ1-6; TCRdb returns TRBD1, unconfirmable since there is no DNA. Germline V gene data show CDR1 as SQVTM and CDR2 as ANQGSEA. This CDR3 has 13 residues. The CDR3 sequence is CSVRDREYSPLHF. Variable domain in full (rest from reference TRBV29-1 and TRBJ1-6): SAVISQKPSRDICQRGTSLTIQCQVDSQVTMMFWYRQQPGQSLTLIATANQGSEATYESGFVIDKFPISRPNLTFSTLTVSNMSPEDSSIYLCSVRDREYSPLHFGNGTRLTVT.

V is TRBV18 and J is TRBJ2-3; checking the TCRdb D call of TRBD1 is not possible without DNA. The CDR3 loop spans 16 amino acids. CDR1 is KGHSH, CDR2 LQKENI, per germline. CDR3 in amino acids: CASSPGQGFITDTQYF.

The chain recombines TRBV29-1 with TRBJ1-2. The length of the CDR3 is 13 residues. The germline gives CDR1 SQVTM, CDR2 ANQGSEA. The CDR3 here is CSVSPGSRYGYTF. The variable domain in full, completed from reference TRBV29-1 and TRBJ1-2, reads SAVISQKPSRDICQRGTSLTIQCQVDSQVTMMFWYRQQPGQSLTLIATANQGSEATYESGFVIDKFPISRPNLTFSTLTVSNMSPEDSSIYLCSVSPGSRYGYTFGSGTRLTVV.

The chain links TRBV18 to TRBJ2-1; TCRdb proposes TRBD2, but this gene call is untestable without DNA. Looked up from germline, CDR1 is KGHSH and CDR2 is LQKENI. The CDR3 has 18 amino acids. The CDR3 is CASSPRSLAGGSYNEQFF. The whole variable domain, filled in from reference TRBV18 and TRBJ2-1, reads NAGVMQNPRHLVRRRGQEARLRCSPMKGHSHVYWYRQLPEEGLKFMVYLQKENIIDESGMPKERFSAEFPKEGPSILRIQQVVRGDSAAYFCASSPRSLAGGSYNEQFFGPGTRLTVL.

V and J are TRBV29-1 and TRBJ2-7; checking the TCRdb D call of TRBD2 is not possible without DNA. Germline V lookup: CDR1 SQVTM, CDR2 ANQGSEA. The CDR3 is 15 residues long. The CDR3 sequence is CSIMGGAQPSYEQYF.

The CDR3 loop reads CASRGVGGSQQYF. The V gene is TRBV3-1, the J gene TRBJ2-7; TCRdb calls TRBD1, which cannot be checked without DNA. CDR1 is LGHDT, CDR2 YNNKEL, per germline (reference sequence). The CDR3 runs to 13 residues.

The CDR3 loop reads CASRTGTVTGELFF. The gene calls are TRBV12-3 or TRBV12-4 and TRBJ2-2; absent DNA, TCRdb's TRBD1 call cannot be checked. This CDR3 region has 14 residues.

The chain's CDR3 is CASSLQMTRKQFF. V and J are TRBV13 and TRBJ2-1. CDR1 and CDR2 (germline): PRHDT, FYEKMQ (reference sequence). The CDR3 totals 13 residues.

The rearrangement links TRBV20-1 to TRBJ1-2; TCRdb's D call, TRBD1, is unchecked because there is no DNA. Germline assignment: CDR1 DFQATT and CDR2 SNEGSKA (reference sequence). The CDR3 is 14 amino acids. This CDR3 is CSAQMTGANYGYTF.

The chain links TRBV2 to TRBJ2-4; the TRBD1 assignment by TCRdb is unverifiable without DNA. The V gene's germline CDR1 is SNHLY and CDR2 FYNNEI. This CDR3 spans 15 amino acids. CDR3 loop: CASRRGQGGRDIQYF.

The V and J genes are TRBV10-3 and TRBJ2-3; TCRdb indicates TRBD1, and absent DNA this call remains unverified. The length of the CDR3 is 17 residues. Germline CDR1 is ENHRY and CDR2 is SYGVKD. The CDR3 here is CAISDQTPGQGLDTQYF.